Listed below are T cell receptor beta chains from one sample, sequenced in a study of cytomegalovirus exposure and HLA in healthy donors. Sequencing used immunoSEQ multiplex PCR; TCRdb keeps in-frame clones, though not all of them. Of under 200,000 clones in the sample, 84% were seen once. Sequencing was carried out using PBMCs. The origin of the receptors is a woman aged 50 to 60 in good health and CMV-seropositive. Each CDR3 is given with its conserved first and last residue. The order of the fields is V gene, J gene, clone size, D gene, CDR3 protein, CDR3 DNA. A D gene is named only where the DNA matches it firmly. The size field is filled for only some rows; it gives once, few, many or a size class.

>TRBV7-9|TRBJ2-3|.|TRBD2
CASSPTSGRSSTDTQYF
TGTGCCAGCAGTCCAACTAGCGGGAGATCTAGCACAGATACGCAGTATTTT
>TRBV6-5|TRBJ1-1|few|TRBD1
CASRPTGGMNTEAFF
TGTGCCAGCAGGCCTACAGGGGGAATGAACACTGAAGCTTTCTTT
>TRBV19|TRBJ1-5|.|.
CASSELGPWDQPQHF
TGTGCCAGTAGCGAACTAGGCCCCTGGGATCAGCCCCAGCATTTT
>TRBV2|TRBJ1-6|.|.
CASSETGPKYSPLHF
TGTGCCAGCAGCGAGACAGGTCCTAAATATTCACCCCTCCACTTT
>TRBV6-5|TRBJ2-7|.|.
CASSLTWGAVQYF
TGTGCCAGCAGCTTAACGTGGGGCGCGGTGCAGTACTTC
>TRBV5-4|TRBJ2-7|.|TRBD2
CASSRLAGGISYEQYF
TGTGCCAGCAGCCGACTAGCGGGGGGCATCTCCTACGAGCAGTACTTC
>TRBV29-1|TRBJ2-3|.|.
CSVGGGLAPTDTQYF
TGCAGCGTTGGCGGGGGCCTTGCTCCCACAGATACGCAGTATTTT
>TRBV6-5|TRBJ1-5|.|.
CASSVGSNQPQHF
TGTGCCAGCAGTGTCGGTAGCAATCAGCCCCAGCATTTT
>TRBV6-1|TRBJ2-5|.|TRBD1
CASRGQGANSAQYF
TGTGCCAGCAGGGGACAGGGGGCTAACTCGGCCCAGTACTTC
>TRBV6-1|TRBJ2-3|.|.
CASSEAHGGVGTDTQYF
TGTGCCAGCAGTGAAGCGCACGGAGGGGTAGGCACAGATACGCAGTATTTT
>TRBV28|TRBJ2-6|.|.
CASSLVSVPSGANVLTF
TGTGCCAGCAGTTTAGTTTCAGTCCCCTCTGGGGCCAACGTCCTGACTTTC
>TRBV5-1|TRBJ2-5|once|TRBD2
CASSTGLAGDRGETQYF
TGCGCCAGCAGCACCGGACTAGCGGGGGACCGAGGGGAGACCCAGTACTTC
>TRBV7-3|TRBJ2-1|.|TRBD2
CASSPTSGDYNEQFF
TGTGCCAGCAGCCCGACTAGCGGGGACTACAATGAGCAGTTCTTC
>TRBV25-1|TRBJ2-3|.|TRBD2
CASSEAGDPRDTQYF
TGTGCCAGCAGTGAAGCGGGGGACCCGCGGGATACGCAGTATTTT
>TRBV2|TRBJ2-7|.|.
CASSEWSGAGAFEQYF
TGTGCCAGCAGTGAATGGAGTGGGGCGGGGGCGTTCGAGCAGTACTTC
>TRBV4-2|TRBJ2-7|.|TRBD1
CASSQGPHRGQAYEQYF
TGTGCCAGCAGCCAAGGGCCCCACAGGGGGCAGGCCTACGAGCAGTACTTC
>TRBV7-9|TRBJ2-3|.|TRBD2
CASSQPAGGTDTQYF
TGTGCCAGCAGCCAGCCGGCGGGGGGCACAGATACGCAGTATTTT
>TRBV14|TRBJ2-3|once|.
CASSQDGIRGYTDTQYF
TGTGCCAGCAGCCAAGATGGCATTAGGGGCTACACAGATACGCAGTATTTT
>TRBV9|TRBJ1-1|.|.
CASSTDPGNTEAFF
TGTGCCAGCTCGACAGACCCGGGGAACACTGAAGCTTTCTTT
>TRBV18|TRBJ1-4|.|.
CASSPREGNEKLFF
TGTGCCAGCTCACCTCGTGAGGGAAATGAAAAACTGTTTTTT
>TRBV19|TRBJ1-5|.|.
CASRGGTAQPQHF
TGTGCCAGTAGGGGAGGGACGGCTCAGCCCCAGCATTTT
>TRBV15|TRBJ2-4|.|.
CATSSMALAKNIQYF
TGTGCCACCAGCAGTATGGCTCTAGCCAAAAACATTCAGTACTTC
>TRBV5-1|TRBJ2-2|.|TRBD1
CASSLAGQGNTGELFF
TGCGCCAGCAGCTTGGCGGGACAGGGGAACACCGGGGAGCTGTTTTTT
>TRBV7-6|TRBJ1-1|.|.
CASTRGGFNTEAFF
TGTGCCAGCACCCGAGGGGGATTTAACACTGAAGCTTTCTTT
>TRBV5-1|TRBJ1-6|.|TRBD1
CASSTGQESSPLHF
TGCGCCAGCAGCACGGGACAGGAAAGTTCACCCCTCCACTTT
>TRBV11-2|TRBJ2-7|.|TRBD1
CASSSRTGGGYEQYF
TGTGCCAGCAGCTCGAGGACAGGGGGGGGGTACGAGCAGTACTTC
>TRBV28|TRBJ2-2|.|.
CASSFSQGTGELFF
TGTGCCAGCAGTTTCTCCCAGGGAACCGGGGAGCTGTTTTTT
>TRBV4-3|TRBJ2-2|.|.
CASSQNPTDTGELFF
TGCGCCAGCAGCCAAAACCCCACAGATACCGGGGAGCTGTTTTTT
>TRBV5-6|TRBJ1-1|.|TRBD1
CASSLDRGTRLNTEAFF
TGTGCCAGCAGCTTGGACAGGGGAACGAGACTCAACACTGAAGCTTTCTTT
>TRBV9|TRBJ2-1|.|.
CASSPRTLRNEQFF
TGTGCCAGCAGCCCTCGGACTTTGAGGAATGAGCAGTTCTTC
>TRBV9|TRBJ1-2|.|TRBD1
CASSASGQEDYGYTF
TGTGCCAGCAGCGCCTCCGGACAGGAGGACTATGGCTACACCTTC
>TRBV30|TRBJ1-1|few|.
CAWSSRSSTEAFF
TGTGCCTGGAGTTCTCGGTCCTCCACTGAAGCTTTCTTT
>TRBV7-9|TRBJ2-1|.|TRBD2
CASSSGLAIFSEQFF
TGTGCCAGCAGCTCGGGACTAGCGATATTTAGCGAGCAGTTCTTC
>TRBV5-1|TRBJ2-3|.|.
CASRGGSDTQYF
TGCGCCAGCAGGGGCGGGTCTGATACGCAGTATTTT
>TRBV7-8|TRBJ2-7|.|TRBD1
CASSSWDRRYYEQYF
TGTGCCAGCAGCTCCTGGGACAGAAGATACTACGAGCAGTACTTC
>TRBV9|TRBJ2-7|.|TRBD1
CASSDGTGRSSYEQYF
TGTGCCAGCAGCGATGGGACAGGGAGGAGCTCCTACGAGCAGTACTTC
>TRBV5-6|TRBJ2-1|once|TRBD2
CASSSVGGGTSSYNEQFF
TGTGCCAGCAGCTCAGTTGGCGGGGGGACTAGCTCCTACAATGAGCAGTTCTTC
>TRBV7-9|TRBJ2-3|.|TRBD1
CASSSDRGTDTQYF
TGTGCCAGCAGCTCGGACAGGGGCACAGATACGCAGTATTTT
>TRBV27|TRBJ2-2|.|.
CASSSRGGRKGPGELFF
TGTGCCAGCAGTTCGCGGGGTGGTAGAAAGGGACCCGGGGAGCTGTTTTTT
>TRBV9|TRBJ1-5|.|.
CASSVGGIGQPQHF
TGTGCCAGCAGCGTAGGAGGGATAGGCCAGCCCCAGCATTTT
>TRBV6-5|TRBJ1-6|.|TRBD1
CASSATGTGESPLHF
TGTGCCAGCAGTGCCACCGGGACAGGGGAGTCACCCCTCCACTTT
>TRBV7-9|TRBJ2-4|.|TRBD1
CASSPRGQVENIQYF
TGTGCCAGCAGCCCTAGGGGACAGGTAGAAAACATTCAGTACTTC
>TRBV2|TRBJ1-4|.|TRBD1
CASRRQGSGEKLFF
TGTGCCAGCCGTAGACAGGGGTCAGGTGAAAAACTGTTTTTT
>TRBV30|TRBJ2-1|.|.
CAWSLVGGDEQFF
TGTGCCTGGAGTCTGGTAGGGGGGGATGAGCAGTTCTTC
>TRBV6-5|TRBJ1-4|.|.
CASRAQGLGEKLFF
TGTGCCAGCAGGGCGCAGGGTTTGGGCGAAAAACTGTTTTTT
>TRBV2|TRBJ2-5|.|.
CASRYYIQETQYF
TGTGCCAGCAGGTACTATATCCAAGAGACCCAGTACTTC
>TRBV27|TRBJ1-6|.|.
CASRGAGTPSPLHF
TGTGCCAGCAGGGGAGCGGGGACACCGTCACCCCTCCACTTT
>TRBV27|TRBJ1-3|.|.
CASSSTYRSSGNTIYF
TGTGCCAGCAGTTCAACATACCGGAGCTCTGGAAACACCATATATTTT
>TRBV30|TRBJ1-6|.|TRBD1
CAWRGQGNNSPLHF
TGTGCCTGGAGGGGACAGGGAAATAATTCACCCCTCCACTTT
>TRBV30|TRBJ1-6|.|TRBD1
CAWSQQMTGDAPLHF
TGTGCCTGGAGTCAACAGATGACAGGGGATGCACCCCTCCACTTT
>TRBV18|TRBJ2-3|.|TRBD1
CASSPQTGDPNTQYF
TGTGCCAGCTCACCACAGACAGGGGATCCGAATACGCAGTATTTT
>TRBV28|TRBJ1-6|.|.
CASSSLRTVDSPLHF
TGTGCCAGCAGCTCTTTACGGACAGTAGATTCACCCCTCCACTTT
>TRBV4-3|TRBJ2-4|few|.
CASSQEWAEGNIQYF
TGCGCCAGCAGCCAAGAATGGGCTGAGGGAAACATTCAGTACTTC
>TRBV30|TRBJ1-2|.|TRBD1
CAWWDRENYGYTF
TGTGCCTGGTGGGACAGGGAAAACTATGGCTACACCTTC
>TRBV4-3|TRBJ2-5|.|TRBD1
CASSQDPTGVETQYF
TGCGCCAGCAGCCAAGACCCGACAGGGGTGGAGACCCAGTACTTC